This is a list of T cell receptor beta chains from one sample in a study of blood T cell repertoires in COVID-19. The method was immunoSEQ multiplex PCR; TCRdb's version includes in-frame clones alone and lacks a portion of them. The sample records 150,000 or so clones, 80% being singletons. Sequenced: peripheral blood. These receptors all stem from a man aged 55 to 70 with active or convalescent COVID-19. CDR3s include the opening cysteine and the closing phenylalanine or tryptophan. The order of the fields is clone size, J gene, V gene, D gene, CDR3 DNA, CDR3 protein. The D gene is left open where the match is weak. The size field is filled for only some rows; it gives once, few, many or a size class.

abundance: NA
j_gene: TRBJ2-3
v_gene: TRBV7-3
d_gene: TRBD2
CDR3nt: TGTGCCAGCAGCCCTGGGACTAGCGGGATAGATACGCAGTATTTT
CDR3aa: CASSPGTSGIDTQYF

abundance: NA
j_gene: TRBJ2-4
v_gene: TRBV2
d_gene: TRBD1
CDR3nt: TGTGCCAGCAGCGTTGGACAGGGGGACATTCAGTACTTC
CDR3aa: CASSVGQGDIQYF

abundance: once
j_gene: TRBJ2-5
v_gene: TRBV5-4
d_gene: TRBD1
CDR3nt: TGTGCCAGCAGCCCTGGGACAGACCTTAGGTGGGAGACCCAGTACTTC
CDR3aa: CASSPGTDLRWETQYF

abundance: NA
j_gene: TRBJ1-1
v_gene: TRBV19
d_gene: NA
CDR3nt: TGTGCCAGTAGTATTTCCGGTGTTGAAGCTTTCTTT
CDR3aa: CASSISGVEAFF

abundance: NA
j_gene: TRBJ1-2
v_gene: TRBV7-2
d_gene: TRBD1
CDR3nt: TGTGCCAGCAGTCGGACAGGGTTCAGGTTCGAAAACTATGGCTACACCTTC
CDR3aa: CASSRTGFRFENYGYTF

abundance: once
j_gene: TRBJ2-7
v_gene: TRBV14
d_gene: TRBD1
CDR3nt: TGTGCCAGCAGCCACGCCGGGACAGGACCCTACGAGCAGTACTTC
CDR3aa: CASSHAGTGPYEQYF

abundance: NA
j_gene: TRBJ2-7
v_gene: TRBV5-5
d_gene: NA
CDR3nt: TGTGCCAGCAGCGCCGGGAATCCTAATGGCTACGAGCAGTACTTC
CDR3aa: CASSAGNPNGYEQYF

abundance: NA
j_gene: TRBJ1-4
v_gene: TRBV9
d_gene: NA
CDR3nt: TGTGCCAGCAGCCCCAGAGCCCAGGGAAGGGAAGAAAAACTGTTTTTT
CDR3aa: CASSPRAQGREEKLFF

abundance: NA
j_gene: TRBJ1-2
v_gene: TRBV5-5
d_gene: TRBD1
CDR3nt: TGTGCCAGCAGCGGCGGACAGGGCTCCTATGGCTACACCTTC
CDR3aa: CASSGGQGSYGYTF

abundance: NA
j_gene: TRBJ1-1
v_gene: TRBV28
d_gene: NA
CDR3nt: TGTGCCAGCAAACAGGGAGTGAACACTGAAGCTTTCTTT
CDR3aa: CASKQGVNTEAFF

abundance: NA
j_gene: TRBJ1-3
v_gene: TRBV5-4
d_gene: NA
CDR3nt: TGTGCCAGCAGCCTGGGGGGGGGATCTGGAAACACCATATATTTT
CDR3aa: CASSLGGGSGNTIYF

abundance: NA
j_gene: TRBJ1-2
v_gene: TRBV28
d_gene: NA
CDR3nt: TGTGCCAGCAGTTTACTAGACAGTAATAATGGCTACACCTTC
CDR3aa: CASSLLDSNNGYTF

abundance: NA
j_gene: TRBJ2-3
v_gene: TRBV10-3
d_gene: TRBD2
CDR3nt: TGTGCCACCCTATCGGGAGGGCCCACAGATACGCAGTATTTT
CDR3aa: CATLSGGPTDTQYF

abundance: NA
j_gene: TRBJ2-3
v_gene: TRBV6-1
d_gene: NA
CDR3nt: TGTGCCAGCAGTTATGATGGGGGCGGAGATACGCAGTATTTT
CDR3aa: CASSYDGGGDTQYF

abundance: NA
j_gene: TRBJ1-1
v_gene: TRBV29-1
d_gene: NA
CDR3nt: TGCAGCGTTGGCGGGGGACGGATGAACACTGAAGCTTTCTTT
CDR3aa: CSVGGGRMNTEAFF

abundance: once
j_gene: TRBJ1-3
v_gene: TRBV7-9
d_gene: TRBD1
CDR3nt: TGTGCCAACCCACCCGACGGACAGGTCTCTGGAAACACCATATATTTT
CDR3aa: CANPPDGQVSGNTIYF

abundance: few
j_gene: TRBJ2-2
v_gene: TRBV2
d_gene: TRBD1
CDR3nt: TGTGCCAGCAGGAGACAGGGGCCCGGGGAGCTGTTTTTT
CDR3aa: CASRRQGPGELFF

abundance: NA
j_gene: TRBJ1-5
v_gene: TRBV28
d_gene: NA
CDR3nt: TGTGCCAGCAGTTTCGGGACAATAAATCAGCCCCAGCATTTT
CDR3aa: CASSFGTINQPQHF

abundance: NA
j_gene: TRBJ2-7
v_gene: TRBV28
d_gene: NA
CDR3nt: TGTGCCAGCAGTTTATCGTCAGGCCTCTCCATCTACGAGCAGTACTTC
CDR3aa: CASSLSSGLSIYEQYF

abundance: once
j_gene: TRBJ1-1
v_gene: TRBV7-2
d_gene: NA
CDR3nt: TGTGCCAGCAGCCCAGTAGCGGGCAGCACTGAAGCTTTCTTT
CDR3aa: CASSPVAGSTEAFF